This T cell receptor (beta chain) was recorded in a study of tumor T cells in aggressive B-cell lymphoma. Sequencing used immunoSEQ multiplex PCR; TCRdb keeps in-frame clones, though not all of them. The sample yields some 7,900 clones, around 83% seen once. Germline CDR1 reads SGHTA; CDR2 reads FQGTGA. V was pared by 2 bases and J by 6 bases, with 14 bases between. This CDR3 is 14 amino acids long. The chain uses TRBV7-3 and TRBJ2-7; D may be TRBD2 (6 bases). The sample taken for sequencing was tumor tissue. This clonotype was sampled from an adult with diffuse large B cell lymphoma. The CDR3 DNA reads TGTGCCAGCAGCTTACTCCGGGAGTCGTCCGAGCAGTACTTC. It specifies CASSLLRESSEQYF.